These 24 T cell receptor beta chains were all obtained from the same sample, sequenced in a study of monozygotic twins with inflammatory bowel disease. TCRdb reprocessed the 5' RACE reads, keeping one entry per CDR3 protein, no DNA. The sample shows around 150,000 distinct CDR3 sequences, and approximately 2.8% sits with its ten largest clones. The sample consisted of blood. These TCRs come from a human donor with ulcerative colitis or Crohn's disease, or a healthy co-twin of an affected twin (not recorded which).

The chain links TRBV7-9 to TRBJ2-2. Germline V lookup: CDR1 SEHNR, CDR2 FQNEAQ (reference sequence). The CDR3 has 15 amino acids. The CDR3: CASTPDPGNTGELFF.

CDR3: CASSQNSGSSYEQYF. The gene calls are TRBV4-2 and TRBJ2-7. This CDR3 has 15 amino acids. Germline-derived CDR1 and CDR2 are LGHNA and YNFKEQ.

The chain employs TRBV9 and TRBJ2-5; TCRdb indicates TRBD1, and absent DNA this call remains unverified. The CDR3 sequence is 15 residues long. Looked up from germline, CDR1 is SGDLS and CDR2 is YYNGEE. CDR3 in amino acids: CASSTGQGPQETQYF. The full variable domain, with the rest looked up from reference TRBV9 and TRBJ2-5, is DSGVTQTPKHLITATGQRVTLRCSPRSGDLSVYWYQQSLDQGLQFLIQYYNGEERAKGNILERFSAQQFPDLHSELNLSSLELGDSALYFCASSTGQGPQETQYFGPGTRLLVL.

This chain connects TRBV7-2 to TRBJ2-1; without DNA, the TCRdb call of TRBD2 cannot be checked. Germline V gene sequence: CDR1 SGHTA, CDR2 FQGNSA. This CDR3 spans 17 amino acids. CDR3 residues: CASSKGTSGRGYNEQFF.

The rearrangement links TRBV7-9 to TRBJ1-5. The CDR3 loop spans 12 amino acids. Per germline, CDR1 SEHNR and CDR2 FQNEAQ (reference sequence). The chain's CDR3 is CASSSLRQPQHF.

The genes are TRBV3-1 and TRBJ2-7. CDR1 is LGHDT and CDR2 is YNNKEL in the germline V gene (reference sequence). The CDR3 consists of 14 residues. This chain's CDR3 is CASSQARGSHEQYF.

V usage is TRBV12-3 or TRBV12-4 and J usage is TRBJ2-7; with no DNA, the TCRdb D assignment of TRBD1 cannot be verified. The CDR3 is made up of 17 amino acids. This CDR3 is CASSLELGGDRVYEQYF.

The chain links TRBV6-2 or TRBV6-3 to TRBJ1-5. This CDR3 is 15 amino acids long. Germline lookup yields CDR1 MNHEY and CDR2 SVGEGT. The CDR3 reads CASTPTASTNQPQHF.

The rearrangement uses TRBV7-9 and TRBJ2-3. Germline lookup yields CDR1 SEHNR and CDR2 FQNEAQ (reference sequence). The CDR3 length is 15 residues. CDR3 in amino acids: CASRLTESSTDTQYF. The whole variable domain, remainder taken from reference TRBV7-9 and TRBJ2-3, is DTGVSQNPRHKITKRGQNVTFRCDPISEHNRLYWYRQTLGQGPEFLTYFQNEAQLEKSRLLSDRFSAERPKGSFSTLEIQRTEQGDSAMYLCASRLTESSTDTQYFGPGTRLTVL.

The V call is TRBV6-1, the J call TRBJ2-4; TCRdb's assignment of TRBD2 cannot be checked, as there is no DNA. This CDR3 spans 18 amino acids. CDR1 and CDR2 (germline): MNHNS, SASEGT. The CDR3 spells CASSPTGGGRGAKNIQYF.

The rearrangement joins TRBV6-2 or TRBV6-3 to TRBJ1-1; the D call from TCRdb, TRBD1, cannot be confirmed without DNA. The germline CDR1 and CDR2 sequences are MNHEY and SVGEGT. CDR3 length: 17 amino acids. CDR3 sequence reads: CASRPDRVGSKRTEAFF.

The rearrangement joins TRBV5-1 to TRBJ2-5; absent DNA, TCRdb's TRBD1 call cannot be checked. The CDR3 sequence is 15 residues long. Looked up from germline, CDR1 is SGHRS and CDR2 is YFSETQ. CDR3 sequence reads: CASSLSSGTKETQYF.

The chain is built from TRBV12-3 or TRBV12-4 and TRBJ2-2. CDR3 size: 15 residues. The CDR3 region is CASSFTTPNTGELFF.

V is TRBV5-1 and J is TRBJ2-1. CDR3 length equals 12 residues. Germline CDR1 and CDR2: SGHRS and YFSETQ. The CDR3 loop reads CASSLVRVGQFF.

J is TRBJ1-2 and V is TRBV2; TCRdb lists TRBD1, though no DNA is available to test this call. Germline CDR1 reads SNHLY; CDR2 reads FYNNEI. This CDR3 has 15 amino acids. CDR3: CASRPYRQGVYGYTF.

The chain is built from TRBV5-4 and TRBJ2-3; TCRdb names TRBD2, which stays unverified in the absence of DNA. CDR3 length: 17 residues. Germline CDR1 is SGHNT and CDR2 is YYREEE (reference sequence). CDR3: CATTASRFPAGVDTQYF.

The V gene is TRBV11-2, the J gene TRBJ2-3; the TCRdb D gene call, TRBD1, has no DNA to confirm it. The CDR3 runs to 12 residues. The V gene's germline CDR1 is SGHAT and CDR2 FQNNGV. CDR3 protein: CASSRPPDTQYF. Together with reference TRBV11-2 and TRBJ2-3, the CDR3 gives the full variable domain: EAGVAQSPRYKIIEKRQSVAFWCNPISGHATLYWYQQILGQGPKLLIQFQNNGVVDDSQLPKDRFSAERLKGVDSTLKIQPAKLEDSAVYLCASSRPPDTQYFGPGTRLTVL.

This chain connects TRBV12-3 or TRBV12-4 to TRBJ1-2. The CDR3 is 15 amino acids. The CDR3 loop reads CASSLRAGTNYGYTF.

This rearrangement joins TRBV4-1 to TRBJ2-2; the TCRdb D gene call, TRBD1, has no DNA to confirm it. Germline V lookup: CDR1 MGHRA, CDR2 YSYEKL. The length of the CDR3 is 13 residues. The CDR3 spells CASNAGGTGELFF.

The CDR3: CASSPGHSNTEAFF. The chain recombines TRBV7-3 with TRBJ1-1; TCRdb returns TRBD1, unconfirmable since there is no DNA. The CDR3 consists of 14 residues. CDR1 SGHTA and CDR2 FQGTGA come from the germline V gene.

The rearrangement uses TRBV29-1 and TRBJ2-3; the TCRdb D gene call, TRBD2, has no DNA to confirm it. Germline V CDR1 and CDR2: SQVTM, ANQGSEA. This CDR3 spans 14 amino acids. CDR3 protein: CSVGQREGTDTQYF.

CDR3 residues: CAISAGTLYGYTF. The chain is built from TRBV10-3 and TRBJ1-2; TCRdb proposes TRBD1, but this gene call is untestable without DNA. Germline lookup yields CDR1 ENHRY and CDR2 SYGVKD. This CDR3 spans 13 amino acids.

J is TRBJ1-3 and V is TRBV28. In germline, CDR1 is MDHEN, CDR2 SYDVKM. This CDR3 is built from 14 residues. The CDR3 is CASSLPTGSETIYF. Drawing the rest from reference TRBV28 and TRBJ1-3, the complete variable domain is DVKVTQSSRYLVKRTGEKVFLECVQDMDHENMFWYRQDPGLGLRLIYFSYDVKMKEKGDIPEGYSVSREKKERFSLILESASTNQTSMYLCASSLPTGSETIYFGEGSWLTVV.

This chain joins TRBV12-3 or TRBV12-4 and TRBJ2-1; TCRdb lists TRBD2, though no DNA is available to test this call. The length of the CDR3 is 15 residues. CDR3 sequence reads: CASSLGSGTNNEQFF.